The present entry profiles one T cell receptor beta chain with its context. It has no known antigen specificity. The junction differs from germline at one of its ends, possibly a read error. Reading the label with the study, this specimen's time point is: baseline before first vaccination. Vaccinee samples came from UK trials COV001 and COV002, including a single-blind randomized controlled phase 2/3 trial of AZD1222 (ChAdOx1 nCoV-19) in healthy adults. Trial participant PBMC samples were collected at day 0 and day 28 after the second dose for TCRbeta chain sequencing. The CDR3 regions of human TCRbeta chains were analyzed by immunosequencing. The original pipeline was this. TCRs in the repertoires were compared against a reference library of SARS-CoV-2-specific TCRs that had been generated with the MIRA antigen-specificity platform. Breadth meant the fraction of unique TCRs that were SARS-CoV-2-associated, whereas depth meant the fraction of total T cells that were SARS-CoV-2-associated. Using the MIRA data, each spike-specific TCR was mapped to the spike region that the TCR reacts to and placed in a CD4 or CD8 class. Log10-transformed breadth and depth values were compared by one-way ANOVA with Sidak's multiple comparisons tests. Sourced from immuneACCESS, this table was stored by TCRdb with only in-frame sequences that have V and J called. A share of the clones is absent; for the studies checked, an unresolved V gene accounts for under half, and the remainder has no known explanation. V, J and clone size derive from that table, while D and trimming were established from the DNA sequence. The sample table records over 150,000 clones; roughly 90% of these occur just once. The top ten constitute around 3.1% of the sample.

The sample comes from a study of T cell responses to AZD1222 COVID-19 vaccine (dated by TCRdb to 2020 to 2023). Regarding the complete study: AZD1222 recipients given second doses at about 4 weeks or at about 12 weeks were pooled, since spike-specific TCR depth and breadth were not found to differ between the two schedules. A total of 233 trial participants underwent TCR sequencing, of whom about 210 received two doses of AZD1222 and about 26 received two doses of the MenACWY control vaccine. Trial participants were enrolled by age into subgroups of 18-55, 56-69 and 70-plus years, and around 140, 26 and 57 TCR-sequenced participants, respectively, were included in these subgroups. What the authors observed across the whole study: Participants were mostly white British and included more females than males, and it was suggested by the authors that clonal diversity may have been underestimated. The whole spike protein was spanned by vaccine-associated CD4 TCRs, and dominant responses were seen in regions 160-218 and 743-854. After two AZD1222 doses, both the breadth and the depth of spike-specific TCRs were significantly higher than at day 0 and than in MenACWY recipients. Nearly half of unique spike-specific TCRs reportedly recognized epitopes outside regions mutated in the B.1.351 and B.1.1.7 variants. No day 14 peak-response samples were available, so repertoires were characterized only after the peak T cell response. Conclusions about previously exposed vaccinees were limited because only 6 or 7 AZD1222 recipients were SARS-CoV-2 seropositive at baseline. In the small 56-69-year group, the increase in depth fell short of significance, most likely because of low power.

The CDR3 covers 15 residues, taking in both the cysteine and the phenylalanine. Only the CDR3 region is kept as DNA, spanning 45 bases read in frame from base 1. The germline V gene specifies SGHTA as CDR1 and FQGNSA as CDR2. The chain is encoded by TRBV7-2 joined to TRBJ2-7; possibly the D gene is TRBD1, per 5 matching bases. Sequencing used peripheral blood, obtained on day 0 of AZD1222 vaccination. The TCR sequence derives from an adult in good health. CDR3 reads: CASRLGVAGSYEQYF. The DNA sequence is as follows: TGTGCCAGCAGATTAGGAGTTGCAGGGTCCTACGAGCAGTACTTC.